Presented here are 21 T cell receptor beta chains from one specimen sequenced in a study of OX40 agonist ivuxolimab in advanced cancers. TCRdb's table, derived via immunoSEQ multiplex PCR, lists solely in-frame clones and lacks some. Of 70,000 to 90,000 clones listed, around 85% are singletons. This specimen was CD4+ or CD8+ T cells sorted from blood, taken in a trial of the OX40 agonist ivuxolimab. The receptors come from an adult with an advanced solid tumor such as melanoma, head and neck, liver or kidney cancer.

The rearrangement links TRBV5-1 to TRBJ1-2, with TRBD1 matching 8 bases. CDR3 length: 13 residues. Germline V lookup: CDR1 SGHRS, CDR2 YFSETQ. Germline trimming cut 4 bases from V and 7 bases from J; bases unmatched to any gene: 6. For the CDR3, the DNA is TGCGCCAGCAGCAGGACAGGGAACGGTGGCTACACCTTC. This codes for CASSRTGNGGYTF.

This chain connects TRBV18 to TRBJ2-7; 9 bases map to TRBD1. The CDR3 length is 14 residues. The trim removed 6 bases at V and 2 bases at J, leaving 5 bases unmatched. CDR1 is KGHSH and CDR2 is LQKENI in the germline V gene. The CDR3 loop is CASSEGTGPYEQYF. DNA for the CDR3: TGTGCCAGCTCGGAGGGGACAGGGCCCTACGAGCAGTACTTC.

The V call is TRBV4-1, the J call TRBJ1-1; D unresolved. CDR1 and CDR2 (germline): MGHRA, YSYEKL. This CDR3 is built from 15 residues. V lost 0 bases and J lost 4, with 12 bases in between. The CDR3 region is CASSQDSGGITEAFF. In nucleotides, the CDR3 is TGCGCCAGCAGCCAAGATTCAGGAGGTATCACTGAAGCTTTCTTT.

This sequence joins TRBV6-6 and TRBJ1-1; 12 bases map to TRBD1. The CDR3 contains 13 residues. The trim removed 5 bases at V and 10 bases at J, leaving 5 bases unmatched. Germline V CDR1 and CDR2: MNHNY, SVGAGI (reference sequence). This CDR3 reads CASSRDRGRGAFF. CDR3 nucleotides: TGTGCCAGCAGTAGGGACAGGGGGCGGGGAGCTTTCTTT.

The chain links TRBV30 to TRBJ2-5; D unclear. Germline CDR1 and CDR2: GTSNPN and SVGIG (reference sequence). This CDR3 contains 13 residues. The V and J ends lost 3 bases and 9 bases respectively, with 17 bases between them. Here the CDR3 DNA reads TGTGCCTGGAGCGTCGAGACGACCAGGCCCCAGTACTTC. Protein sequence: CAWSVETTRPQYF. The full variable domain, rest sourced from reference TRBV30 and TRBJ2-5, is SQTIHQWPATLVQPVGSPLSLECTVEGTSNPNLYWYRQAAGRGLQLLFYSVGIGQISSEVPQNLSASRPQDRQFILSSKKLLLSDSGFYLCAWSVETTRPQYFGPGTRLLVL.

The V and J genes are TRBV7-9 and TRBJ2-2, with a possible D match to TRBD2 (6 bases). V was pared by 6 bases and J by 6 bases, with 11 bases between. Germline V lookup: CDR1 SEHNR, CDR2 FQNEAQ (reference sequence). The CDR3 spans 13 residues. The CDR3 reads CASSPAGSGELFF. The CDR3 DNA sequence: TGTGCCAGCAGTCCCGCGGGGTCCGGGGAGCTGTTTTTT.

The chain links TRBV6-5 to TRBJ2-7; 12 bases are a match to TRBD2. The CDR3 is made up of 14 amino acids. The J segment lost 7 bases and the V segment lost 7 bases, leaving 8 bases of the junction unmatched. Per germline, CDR1 MNHEY and CDR2 SVGAGI. The DNA of the CDR3 is TGTGCCAGCAACATTCTAGCGGGGGGGAGTGAGCAGTACTTC. Protein sequence: CASNILAGGSEQYF.

The chain uses TRBV6-6 and TRBJ1-3; D unclear. The V gene's germline CDR1 is MNHNY and CDR2 SVGAGI (reference sequence). Trimming removed 10 bases at V and 4 bases at J, with 8 bases between. The CDR3 consists of 11 residues. In nucleotides, the CDR3 is TGTGCCACCCAGAAAGGAAACACCATATATTTT. As protein: CATQKGNTIYF.

This clone was found once. The genes are TRBV5-1 and TRBJ1-3, with a tentative D call TRBD1 (5 bases). V was shortened by 4 bases and J by 1 base, with 18 bases between the two germline ends. Germline V gives CDR1 SGHRS, CDR2 YFSETQ. This CDR3 region has 17 residues. The CDR3, as DNA: TGCGCCAGCAGCCCGCTAAGGGCCGGGGGATCTGGAAACACCATATATTTT. Its protein is CASSPLRAGGSGNTIYF.

The chain combines TRBV19 with TRBJ2-5, with 11 bases that match TRBD2. The DNA end favors TRBJ2-7, so the J call may be wrong. There are 14 residues in the CDR3. CDR1 and CDR2 from the germline V gene are LNHDA and SQIVND (reference sequence). In DNA, the CDR3 is TGTGCCAGTAGTACCGGGACTAGCGGTTACGAGCAGTACTTC. Its translation: CASSTGTSGYEQYF.

The J gene is TRBJ2-1, the V gene TRBV5-1; 15 nucleotides line up with TRBD2. CDR1 is SGHRS and CDR2 is YFSETQ in the germline V gene. The CDR3 length is 17 residues. With V trimmed by 4 bases and J by 10 bases, 12 bases remained unmatched. Written as DNA, the CDR3 is TGCGCCAGCAGCCCCCGAGGGGGACTAGCGGGGGGACGGGAGCAGTTCTTC. It translates to CASSPRGGLAGGREQFF.

The chain has TRBV5-1 and TRBJ2-3; D is unclear. Germline-derived CDR1 and CDR2 are SGHRS and YFSETQ. V lost 4 bases to trimming and J lost 2 bases, with 5 bases between them. The CDR3 is made up of 12 amino acids. CDR3 DNA: TGCGCCAGCAGCCCCAACACAGATACGCAGTATTTT. It encodes CASSPNTDTQYF.

The chain is built from TRBV19 and TRBJ2-7, with D possibly TRBD2 on 5 matching bases. The CDR3 runs 15 residues. The V end lost 5 bases, the J end lost 1 base, and 15 bases lay between the germline ends. From germline, CDR1 is LNHDA and CDR2 SQIVND (reference sequence). The CDR3 protein is CASSQDFERSYEQYF. The CDR3 DNA reads as TGTGCCAGTAGTCAGGACTTTGAGCGGTCCTACGAGCAGTACTTC.

J is TRBJ1-1 and V is TRBV30; TRBD1 might be the D (6 bases). The V and J ends lost 0 bases and 2 bases respectively, with 16 bases between them. The CDR3 has 16 residues. The germline V gene has CDR1 GTSNPN and CDR2 SVGIG (reference sequence). This CDR3 reads CAWSVRSGRGNTEAFF. The CDR3 DNA sequence: TGTGCCTGGAGTGTACGGTCGGGCAGGGGAAACACTGAAGCTTTCTTT.

V gene TRBV7-3 combines with J gene TRBJ2-7; D may match TRBD1 or TRBD2 (5 bases each). The CDR3 is 15 residues long. Germline V gene lookup returns CDR1 SGHTA and CDR2 FQGTGA. V lost 0 bases and J 5 bases, leaving 14 bases between the germline ends. The CDR3 DNA reads TGTGCCAGCAGCTTAACACCGCTCCGGGGCAACGAGCAGTACTTC. This translates into CASSLTPLRGNEQYF. The full variable domain, rest sourced from reference TRBV7-3 and TRBJ2-7, is GAGVSQTPSNKVTEKGKYVELRCDPISGHTALYWYRQSLGQGPEFLIYFQGTGAADDSGLPNDRFFAVRPEGSVSTLKIQRTERGDSAVYLCASSLTPLRGNEQYFGPGTRLTVT.

The V call is TRBV9, the J call TRBJ2-6; D possibly uses TRBD1 or TRBD2 (5 bases each). The V end was cut by 2 bases, the J end by 4 bases, with 13 bases between. Germline values: CDR1 SGDLS, CDR2 YYNGEE. The CDR3 consists of 16 residues. The CDR3 bases are TGTGCCAGCAGCGTTGGGGGATCGGCGGGGGCCAACGTCCTGACTTTC. This encodes CASSVGGSAGANVLTF.

The rearrangement uses TRBV5-1 and TRBJ1-5; unclear D gene. Trimming removed 4 bases from V and 0 bases from J, with 11 bases in between. CDR1 is SGHRS and CDR2 is YFSETQ in the germline V gene. The CDR3 covers 15 residues. In DNA, the CDR3 is TGCGCCAGCAGCGACCAGGACCCTAGCAATCAGCCCCAGCATTTT. Protein sequence: CASSDQDPSNQPQHF.

This rearrangement joins TRBV7-9 to TRBJ1-5; a possible D gene is TRBD1 (6 bases). CDR1 is SEHNR and CDR2 is FQNEAQ in the germline V gene (reference sequence). V lost 5 bases and J lost 4, with 21 bases in between. The CDR3 length is 17 residues. CDR3: CASSPDVTGLGNQPQHF. CDR3 sequence (DNA): TGTGCCAGCAGCCCTGATGTTACAGGGTTGGGGAATCAGCCCCAGCATTTT.

V is TRBV19 and J is TRBJ1-2; D is undetermined. This CDR3 spans 14 amino acids. Germline CDR1 reads LNHDA; CDR2 reads SQIVND (reference sequence). Deletions cut 5 bases from V and 2 bases from J, with 12 bases between. CDR3 residues: CASSSPGRNYGYTF. The CDR3 DNA reads as TGTGCCAGTAGTTCCCCGGGGAGGAACTATGGCTACACCTTC.

The genes are TRBV6-1 and TRBJ1-2; TRBD1 matches 7 bases. The V gene end was trimmed by 6 bases and the J gene end by 4 bases; junction bases not matched to a gene: 8. Per the germline V gene, CDR1 is MNHNS and CDR2 is SASEGT. The length of the CDR3 is 14 residues. The CDR3 protein is CASSRDSLSYGYTF. The CDR3 coding sequence is TGTGCCAGCAGCCGGGACAGCTTGAGCTATGGCTACACCTTC.

The chain joins TRBV30 to TRBJ1-5; D possibly corresponds to TRBD1 (5 bases). This CDR3 is built from 13 residues. Germline V gene data show CDR1 as GTSNPN and CDR2 as SVGIG (reference sequence). V was pared by 3 bases and J by 3 bases, with 9 bases between. CDR3 residues: CAWSSGPNQPQHF. For the CDR3, the DNA is TGTGCCTGGAGCTCGGGGCCCAATCAGCCCCAGCATTTT.